This TCR beta chain was sequenced for a study of T cell repertoires and Cas9 in healthy adults (dated by TCRdb to 2017 to 2018). Background for the entire study: SpCas9-reactive T cells were characterized for multi-effector potency, cytotoxicity and lineage determination within the CD4 and CD8 compartments. This study looked at whether people already carry T cell immunity to the Streptococcus pyogenes Cas9 nuclease (SpCas9), the enzyme used in CRISPR gene editing.

Receptor libraries were prepared by the immunoSEQ multiplex PCR assay. The table was pulled from immuneACCESS by TCRdb, which kept in-frame rearrangements only. Such tables lose some clones; where checked, under half of the loss comes from unresolved V genes, and the rest has no known cause. This sample has roughly 14,000 clones in its table, and 85% to 90% of those were observed once. About 1.6% of the sample is in the top ten clones. Healthy humans served as the donors. With regard to this clone: The clone's antigen remains unknown. One base away there is no much larger clone; base qualities are not given.

The study at large found these results: SpCas9-reactive regulatory T cells were reported to mitigate proliferation and function of SpCas9-reactive effector T cells in vitro.

Looking up the germline V gene yields CDR1 SGHDT and CDR2 YYEEEE. The germline V and J ends show losses of 2 bases and 9 bases respectively, and no gene match explains 0 bases of the junction. The cysteine opens and the phenylalanine closes a CDR3 of 12 amino acids. The only DNA kept is the CDR3, 36 bases in frame from the first base. This sequence was found in a human donor in good health. The chain was built from TRBV5-6 and TRBJ2-4, and 9 bases in between align with TRBD1. Sample: Tregs (CD4+, CD25+, CD127-, CD137-, CD154-) from PBMCs; culture status not recorded. The CDR3 here reads CASSLQGAIQYF. The bases are TGTGCCAGCAGCTTACAGGGGGCCATTCAGTACTTC.